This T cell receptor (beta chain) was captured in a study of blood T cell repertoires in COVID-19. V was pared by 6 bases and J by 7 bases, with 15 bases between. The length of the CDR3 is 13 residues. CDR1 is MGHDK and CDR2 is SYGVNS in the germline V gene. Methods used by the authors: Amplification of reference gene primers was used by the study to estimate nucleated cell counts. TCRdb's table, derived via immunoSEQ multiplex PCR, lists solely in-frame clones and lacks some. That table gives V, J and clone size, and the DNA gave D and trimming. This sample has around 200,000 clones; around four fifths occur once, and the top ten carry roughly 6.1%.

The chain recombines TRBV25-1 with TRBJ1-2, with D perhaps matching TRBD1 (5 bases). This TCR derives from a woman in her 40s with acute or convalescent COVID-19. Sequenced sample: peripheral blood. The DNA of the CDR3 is TGTGCCAGCAGCCCGGAGGGGCGCGCTGGCTACACCTTC. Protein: CASSPEGRAGYTF.